The 30 T cell receptor beta chains presented below share a single source sample, sequenced in a study of regulatory T cells in long-lasting Graves disease. Time point described: persistent/refractory GD, antithyroid drugs over 5 years with positive TRAb. Extracted PBMC RNA gave rise to the TCR library. Library construction for TCR beta used iRepertoire HTBI primers and Arm-PCR of CDR3 regions. Each CDR3 protein gets one entry after TCRdb re-called the multiplex PCR reads with MiXCR. The sample carries over 300,000 distinct CDR3 sequences, about 20% recorded once. The sequenced sample was peripheral blood mononuclear cells (PBMCs), obtained when the disease was refractory, from a patient treated with antithyroid drugs. The receptors here all came from a female donor with Graves disease.

The rearrangement uses TRBV12-3 or TRBV12-4 and TRBJ1-5, with 7 bases fitting TRBD1. The CDR3 contains 15 residues. The V gene end was trimmed by 4 bases and the J gene end by 2 bases; junction bases not matched to a gene: 5. CDR3 nucleotide sequence: TGTGCCAGCAGTTCAATTGACAGGGGCAATCAGCCCCAGCATTTT. Translation gives CASSSIDRGNQPQHF.

This clonotype was counted only a few times. V is TRBV13 and J is TRBJ1-2; 7 bases are shared with TRBD1. J was trimmed by 4 bases and V by 5 bases; bases with no gene match: 7. The germline CDR1 and CDR2 sequences are PRHDT and FYEKMQ (reference sequence). This CDR3 spans 14 amino acids. The CDR3 DNA follows: TGTGCCAGCAGCGGACAGGTCCAGAGCTATGGCTACACCTTC. Translated, it gives CASSGQVQSYGYTF.

To note about this clonotype: A much larger clone differs by one base, so this may be a read error. The chain uses TRBV7-2 and TRBJ2-7; no reliable D call. CDR1 and CDR2 from the germline V gene are SGHTA and FQGNSA. This CDR3 spans 15 amino acids. The CDR3 spells CANSLVGGRSYEQYF. DNA of the CDR3: TGTGCCAACAGCTTAGTTGGCGGCCGCTCCTACGAGCAGTACTTC. The whole variable domain, filled in from reference TRBV7-2 and TRBJ2-7, reads GAGVSQSPSNKVTEKGKDVELRCDPISGHTALYWYRQSLGQGLEFLIYFQGNSAPDKSGLPSDRFSAERTGGSVSTLTIQRTQQEDSAVYLCANSLVGGRSYEQYFGPGTRLTVT.

In its sample, this clonotype was seen many times. The V call is TRBV3-1, the J call TRBJ1-1, with D unclear. Germline V gene data show CDR1 as LGHDT and CDR2 as YNNKEL (reference sequence). Trimming pared 4 bases from V and 0 bases from J, leaving 9 bases between. There are 14 residues in the CDR3. CDR3 sequence: CASSPSALNTEAFF. Written as DNA, the CDR3 is TGTGCCAGCAGCCCATCCGCCCTGAACACTGAAGCTTTCTTT.

V gene TRBV6-4 combines with J gene TRBJ1-6, with D hard to call. The CDR3 extends over 18 amino acids. From germline, CDR1 is MRHNA and CDR2 SNTAGT. V was clipped by 5 bases and J by 0 bases, with 17 bases between them. The CDR3 reads CASSHIPLESSYNSPLHF. The DNA of the CDR3 is TGTGCCAGCAGTCACATCCCTTTAGAGAGCTCCTATAATTCACCCCTCCACTTT.

This chain connects TRBV5-1 to TRBJ1-2, with 12 bases fitting TRBD1. Germline trimming cut 3 bases from V and 2 bases from J; bases unmatched to any gene: 2. There are 15 residues in the CDR3. Germline CDR1 is SGHRS and CDR2 is YFSETQ. This CDR3 reads CASSWGTGGNYGYTF. The CDR3 bases are TGCGCCAGCAGCTGGGGGACAGGGGGCAACTATGGCTACACCTTC.

This clonotype has only a few counts. The chain uses TRBV20-1 and TRBJ1-5; D is ambiguous. The germline V gene has CDR1 DFQATT and CDR2 SNEGSKA (reference sequence). V was pared by 3 bases and J by 6 bases, with 9 bases between. This CDR3 is 12 amino acids long. The CDR3 nucleotides are TGCAGTGCTAGTGAAGTAAGTCAGCCCCAGCATTTT. Amino acid sequence: CSASEVSQPQHF.

The chain employs TRBV5-1 and TRBJ1-2; tentative D call: TRBD1 (5 bases). Germline V lookup: CDR1 SGHRS, CDR2 YFSETQ. Trimming removed 5 bases from V and 4 bases from J, with 12 bases in between. This CDR3 spans 13 amino acids. In nucleotides, the CDR3 is TGCGCCAGCAGGGGGGAGGCCGTCTATGGCTACACCTTC. This sequence encodes CASRGEAVYGYTF.

V and J are TRBV7-2 and TRBJ1-2; unclear D gene. The CDR3 spans 14 residues. From germline, CDR1 is SGHTA and CDR2 FQGNSA. The V gene lost 1 base and the J gene lost 0 bases, with 6 bases spanning the gap. CDR3 nucleotide sequence: TGTGCCAGCAGCTTAGTCGGGGCTAACTATGGCTACACCTTC. Its protein product is CASSLVGANYGYTF.

The chain employs TRBV18 and TRBJ2-6, with D possibly being TRBD2 (5 bases). V was cut by 1 base and J by 4 bases, with 14 bases left in between. The CDR3 is 17 residues long. Germline CDR1 reads KGHSH; CDR2 reads LQKENI. The CDR3 sequence is CASSPRSGPGGANVLTF. Written as DNA, the CDR3 is TGTGCCAGCTCACCACGGAGCGGACCTGGGGGGGCCAACGTCCTGACTTTC.

A word on this clonotype: Since a far larger clone is one base different, this is likely a read error. The rearrangement uses TRBV11-3 and TRBJ1-1, with TRBD1 identical over 7 bases. Germline loops: CDR1 SGHNT, CDR2 YENEEA. Trimming removed 6 bases from V and 8 bases from J; junction bases left unmatched: 12. The CDR3 is made up of 14 amino acids. For the CDR3, the DNA is TGTGCCAGCAGTTTGGGCGGACAGGCTAAGGAAGCTTTCTTT. Its protein is CASSLGGQAKEAFF.

This clonotype was detected many times. This sequence joins TRBV11-2 and TRBJ2-5; D possibly corresponds to TRBD2 (5 bases). CDR3 length: 12 amino acids. CDR1 and CDR2 (germline): SGHAT, FQNNGV. The V and J ends lost 6 bases and 8 bases respectively, with 13 bases between them. The CDR3 DNA follows: TGTGCCAGCAGTTTAAGAGGGTCCACCCAGTACTTC. Translating gives CASSLRGSTQYF.

This clonotype was detected a few times. The chain is built from TRBV3-1 and TRBJ1-1, with 8 bases that match TRBD1. The CDR3 spans 15 residues. V shed 4 bases and J 5 bases; nucleotides not matched to a gene: 9. Germline CDR1 LGHDT, CDR2 YNNKEL (reference sequence). For the CDR3, the DNA is TGTGCCAGCAGCCCAAAGACAGGGGCCTTTACTGAAGCTTTCTTT. This gives the protein CASSPKTGAFTEAFF. Drawing the rest from reference TRBV3-1 and TRBJ1-1, the complete variable domain is DTAVSQTPKYLVTQMGNDKSIKCEQNLGHDTMYWYKQDSKKFLKIMFSYNNKELIINETVPNRFSPKSPDKAHLNLHINSLELGDSAVYFCASSPKTGAFTEAFFGQGTRLTVV.

Notes on this clonotype: A read error may be the cause here, since a much bigger clone is one base away. Given the absence of the conserved phenylalanine or tryptophan at the CDR3 end, a read error is likely. The chain links TRBV3-1 to TRBJ2-5; D gene unclear. CDR1 LGHDT and CDR2 YNNKEL come from the germline V gene (reference sequence). This CDR3 spans 13 amino acids. V was cut by 2 bases and J by 7 bases, with 11 bases left in between. The CDR3 here is CASSQLGQRTQYL. Written as DNA, the CDR3 is TGTGCCAGCAGCCAACTCGGTCAGCGGACCCAGTACTTA.

Concerning this clonotype: A much more abundant neighbour one base away suggests this may be a read error. CDR3 protein: CASSLLAGGVSETQYF. The CDR3 bases are TGTGCCAGCAGCTTACTAGCGGGAGGAGTAAGTGAGACCCAGTACTTC. The V gene is TRBV7-9, the J gene TRBJ2-5, with 11 bases matching TRBD2. CDR1 and CDR2 (germline): SEHNR, FQNEAQ (reference sequence). The J segment lost 5 bases and the V segment lost 2 bases, leaving 7 bases of the junction unmatched. The CDR3 sequence is 16 residues long.

This clonotype has ten or more counts. The junction and the germline gene differ at one end; a read error may be behind it. V is TRBV5-1 and J is TRBJ2-7, with D unclear. The CDR3 contains 15 residues. Germline V CDR1 and CDR2: SGHRS, YFSETQ. The CDR3 protein is CASSSNRIGSSEQYF. The CDR3 nucleotides read TGCGCCAGCAGCTCCAACAGAATTGGGTCCTCCGAGCAGTACTTC.

This chain links TRBV5-6 with TRBJ2-2; 7 bases agree with TRBD1. The V gene's germline CDR1 is SGHDT and CDR2 YYEEEE. This CDR3 contains 17 residues. Losses at the gene ends were 4 bases for V and 0 bases for J; bases not matched to a gene: 9. The CDR3 region is CASSKLSGQSNTGELFF. In DNA form, the CDR3 reads TGTGCCAGCAGCAAACTTTCGGGACAGTCGAACACCGGGGAGCTGTTTTTT.

Comment on this clonotype: With only one base between it and a far larger clone, this is likely a read error. This chain links TRBV6-2 or TRBV6-3 with TRBJ1-5; maybe TRBD1 (5 bases). Trimming removed 5 bases from V and 4 bases from J, with 18 bases in between. CDR1 and CDR2 (germline): MNHEY, SVGEGT. The CDR3 has 16 residues. CDR3 in DNA: TGTGCCAGCAGTGCGACAGCGCTAAGGCGTAATCAGCCCCAGCATTTT. As protein: CASSATALRRNQPQHF.

Many counts were recorded for this clonotype. The V call is TRBV12-3 or TRBV12-4, the J call TRBJ1-1; D uncertain. There are 12 residues in the CDR3. V shed 5 bases and J shed 4 bases, with 8 bases lying between them. DNA for the CDR3: TGTGCCAGCAGTCCCTTATTCACTGAAGCTTTCTTT. It translates to CASSPLFTEAFF.

There are a few counts of this clonotype. The chain uses TRBV27 and TRBJ2-1; 8 nucleotides line up with TRBD2. Germline V CDR1 and CDR2: MNHEY, SMNVEV (reference sequence). This CDR3 spans 13 amino acids. The V gene end was trimmed by 7 bases and the J gene end by 5 bases; junction bases not matched to a gene: 4. The CDR3 spells CASTGGENNEQFF. The CDR3 nucleotides read TGTGCCAGCACCGGGGGGGAAAACAATGAGCAGTTCTTC.

The table lists this clonotype with a few counts. The V and J genes are TRBV27 and TRBJ2-3; 8 nucleotides align to TRBD2. The trim removed 4 bases at V and 3 bases at J, leaving 3 bases unmatched. The germline V gene encodes CDR1 MNHEY and CDR2 SMNVEV (reference sequence). The CDR3 is 14 residues long. The CDR3 nucleotides are TGTGCCAGCAGTTATAGCGGGGATACAGATACGCAGTATTTT. Its protein product is CASSYSGDTDTQYF.

The chain recombines TRBV7-2 with TRBJ2-2; D is possibly TRBD1 (6 bases). Trimming cost V 5 bases and J 1 base, with 14 bases left between them. The V gene's germline CDR1 is SGHTA and CDR2 FQGNSA. The CDR3 contains 16 residues. CDR3 bases: TGTGCCAGCAGCCTCTACAGGGATGGGAACACCGGGGAGCTGTTTTTT. It codes for CASSLYRDGNTGELFF.

This clonotype was seen ten or more times. The chain joins TRBV20-1 to TRBJ2-7; 11 bases are shared with TRBD2. V lost 1 base and J lost 6; bases outside the gene matches: 8. The CDR3 is 15 residues long. CDR1 DFQATT and CDR2 SNEGSKA come from the germline V gene (reference sequence). CDR3 nucleotide sequence: TGCAGTGCTAGAGGACTAGCGGGAACCTCTCCCGAGCAGTACTTC. Protein sequence: CSARGLAGTSPEQYF.

This clonotype was detected ten times or more. The chain links TRBV7-8 to TRBJ2-2, with a possible D match to TRBD2 (7 bases). The CDR3 runs to 18 residues. Trimming pared 9 bases from V and 3 bases from J, leaving 26 bases between. Germline V gene sequence: CDR1 SGHVS, CDR2 FQNEAQ. CDR3 nucleotides: TGTGCCAGTGGGGATTATGTGGGAGGCGGGGGCTACACCGGGGAGCTGTTTTTT. This gives the protein CASGDYVGGGGYTGELFF.

Details on this clonotype: Possible read error: a much larger clone is one base away. This sequence joins TRBV12-3 or TRBV12-4 and TRBJ2-7; D possibly corresponds to TRBD1 (6 bases). The CDR3 has 15 amino acids. The CDR3 nucleotides are TGTGCCAGCATTATAATACAGGGTCCCTCCTGCGAGCAGTACTTC. It is translated as CASIIIQGPSCEQYF.

This clonotype has only a few counts. V and J are TRBV5-6 and TRBJ1-2; 9 bases are shared with TRBD1. With V trimmed by 3 bases and J by 3 bases, 15 bases remained unmatched. Germline V gene lookup returns CDR1 SGHDT and CDR2 YYEEEE. The CDR3 runs 18 residues. The CDR3 DNA reads TGTGCCAGCAGCTGGGGGGACAGGGCCGTAAGGGATTACTATGGCTACACCTTC. This sequence encodes CASSWGDRAVRDYYGYTF.

The V call is TRBV5-1, the J call TRBJ2-2; D is possibly TRBD2 (6 bases). CDR1 is SGHRS, CDR2 YFSETQ, per germline. The CDR3 runs to 15 residues. The V gene lost 1 base and the J gene lost 6 bases, with 13 bases spanning the gap. The CDR3 region is CASSLLGWRAGELFF. In DNA, the CDR3 is TGCGCCAGCAGCTTGCTAGGATGGAGGGCCGGGGAGCTGTTTTTT. Based on the CDR3 plus reference TRBV5-1 and TRBJ2-2, the full variable domain is KAGVTQTPRYLIKTRGQQVTLSCSPISGHRSVSWYQQTPGQGLQFLFEYFSETQRNKGNFPGRFSGRQFSNSRSEMNVSTLELGDSALYLCASSLLGWRAGELFFGEGSRLTVL.

This clonotype has ten or more counts. J is TRBJ2-5 and V is TRBV7-8; D ambiguous. Germline CDR1 SGHVS, CDR2 FQNEAQ. CDR3 size: 17 residues. V was shortened by 4 bases and J by 5 bases, with 23 bases between the two germline ends. CDR3 sequence: CASSSLVSLGLEETQYF. CDR3 bases: TGTGCCAGCAGCTCCCTAGTGAGCCTAGGTCTGGAGGAGACCCAGTACTTC.

This clonotype was observed a few times. The chain couples TRBV4-1 to TRBJ1-4, with TRBD1 matching over 9 bases. The CDR3 has 15 residues. With 4 bases clipped from V and 6 bases from J, the junction kept 6 bases outside the gene matches. Germline lookup yields CDR1 MGHRA and CDR2 YSYEKL. The CDR3 DNA reads as TGCGCCAGCAGCCGGACAGGGGTAAATCATGAAAAACTGTTTTTT. Protein: CASSRTGVNHEKLFF.

This chain uses TRBV18 with TRBJ2-5, with 8 nucleotides matching TRBD2. The germline V gene encodes CDR1 KGHSH and CDR2 LQKENI. The CDR3 sequence is 17 residues long. V lost 0 bases to trimming and J lost 5 bases; unmatched junction nucleotides: 11. The CDR3 protein is CASSPPVRSGRRETQYF. The CDR3 DNA sequence: TGTGCCAGCTCACCACCGGTAAGAAGCGGGAGACGGGAGACCCAGTACTTC.